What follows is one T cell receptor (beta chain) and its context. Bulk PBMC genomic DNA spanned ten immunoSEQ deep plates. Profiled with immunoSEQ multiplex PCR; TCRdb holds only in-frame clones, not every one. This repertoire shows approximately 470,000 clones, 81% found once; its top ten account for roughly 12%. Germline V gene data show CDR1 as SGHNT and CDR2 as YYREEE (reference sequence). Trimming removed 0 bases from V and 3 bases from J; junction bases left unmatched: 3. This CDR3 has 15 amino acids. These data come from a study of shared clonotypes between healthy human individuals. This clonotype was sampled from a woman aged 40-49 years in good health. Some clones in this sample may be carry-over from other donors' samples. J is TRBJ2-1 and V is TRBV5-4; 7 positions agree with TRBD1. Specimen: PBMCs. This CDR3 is CASSLGGQSYNEQFF. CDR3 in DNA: TGTGCCAGCAGCTTGGGGGGACAGAGCTACAATGAGCAGTTCTTC. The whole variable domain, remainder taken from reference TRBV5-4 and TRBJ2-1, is ETGVTQSPTHLIKTRGQQVTLRCSSQSGHNTVSWYQQALGQGPQFIFQYYREEENGRGNFPPRFSGLQFPNYSSELNVNALELDDSALYLCASSLGGQSYNEQFFGPGTRLTVL.